A selection of T cell receptor beta chains follows, all from one sample in a study of cytomegalovirus exposure and HLA in healthy donors. The repertoire was sequenced with immunoSEQ multiplex PCR; TCRdb's copy has only in-frame clones and lacks some. The sample shows about 170,000 clones, 82% of them seen only once. The source material was PBMCs. Receptors were obtained from a girl aged 2-10 years in good health and CMV-seropositive. Both conserved end residues are part of each CDR3. The D gene is left open where the match is weak. The listing skips clone size in some rows; elsewhere it reads once, few, many or a size class.

CDR3nt,CDR3aa,abundance,j_gene,d_gene,v_gene
TGTGCCAGTGACCCCGTCGGAGCTTTC,CASDPVGAF,-,TRBJ2-7,-,TRBV19
TGTGCCAGCAACTCTAATATTAGGGGCTTTGACGATGAGCAGTTCTTC,CASNSNIRGFDDEQFF,-,TRBJ2-1,-,TRBV7-9
TGTGCCAGCAGTTCAACTAGCGGGGTCTACGAGCAGTACTTC,CASSSTSGVYEQYF,-,TRBJ2-7,TRBD2,TRBV27
TGTGCCAGCAGCTTACAACCCCTTCAGCGGGAGAATCCCGGGGAGCTGTTTTTT,CASSLQPLQRENPGELFF,-,TRBJ2-2,TRBD2,TRBV7-2
TGTGCCAGCAGTTTGGGGTTCGGGGGAGCTAGGGAGACCCAGTACTTC,CASSLGFGGARETQYF,-,TRBJ2-5,-,TRBV28
TGCGCCAGCAGCTTTAGGAGTCTGGAGACCCAGTACTTC,CASSFRSLETQYF,-,TRBJ2-5,-,TRBV5-1
TGTGCCAGCAGTGAAAGACAGGGCCAGCACTATGGCTACACCTTC,CASSERQGQHYGYTF,-,TRBJ1-2,TRBD1,TRBV6-1
TGTGCCAGCTGGAAAGGGACTAGCGGGACAGATACGCAGTATTTT,CASWKGTSGTDTQYF,-,TRBJ2-3,TRBD2,TRBV6-1
TGCGCCAGCAGCTTGGCTCCCCAAGCTGGACAGGGTTGGGGCTACACCTTC,CASSLAPQAGQGWGYTF,once,TRBJ1-2,TRBD1,TRBV5-1
TGCGCCAGCAGCTTGGACTCCTGGACCCGGGGGGGGGCGGACATTCAGTACTTC,CASSLDSWTRGGADIQYF,-,TRBJ2-4,TRBD2,TRBV5-1
TGTGCCAGCAGCCCGCACAAACACCCTTACAATGAGCAGTTCTTC,CASSPHKHPYNEQFF,-,TRBJ2-1,-,TRBV6-4
TGCGCCAGCAGCCATTATCCGGGACAGGGGGTGTACGAGCAGTACTTC,CASSHYPGQGVYEQYF,-,TRBJ2-7,TRBD1,TRBV4-1
TGTGCCAGCAGTTTTGCGGGGCCTTCCTACGAGCAGTACTTC,CASSFAGPSYEQYF,-,TRBJ2-7,-,TRBV28
TGTGCCAGCAGTGTCCAACAGGGCAACTCGTTCCAAGAGACCCAGTACTTC,CASSVQQGNSFQETQYF,few,TRBJ2-5,-,TRBV25-1
TGTGCCAGTAGTATGCGCGGGTTTTCCTACGAGCAGTACTTC,CASSMRGFSYEQYF,-,TRBJ2-7,-,TRBV19
TGTGCCAGCAGTCGAGCGGGAGATACGGGGGAGCAGTACTTC,CASSRAGDTGEQYF,-,TRBJ2-7,TRBD2,TRBV2
TGCGCCAGCAGCTTATCAGTCATGAACACTGAAGCTTTCTTT,CASSLSVMNTEAFF,-,TRBJ1-1,-,TRBV5-1
TGTGCCAGCAGCTTAGGGCTAGCGAGTAACAATGAGCAGTTCTTC,CASSLGLASNNEQFF,once,TRBJ2-1,-,TRBV11-2
TGTGCCAGCAGTTACTCCCCCGTCACAAATGAAAAACTGTTTTTT,CASSYSPVTNEKLFF,-,TRBJ1-4,-,TRBV6-6
TGTGCCTGGGGGACAGGGGGTACGCAGTATTTT,CAWGTGGTQYF,few,TRBJ2-3,TRBD1,TRBV30
TGTGCCAGCAGCTATCGGTCGGGTGAGCAGTTCTTC,CASSYRSGEQFF,-,TRBJ2-1,-,TRBV27
TGTGCCTGGAGTACCCCCGGGACAGGTTATCAGCCCCAGCATTTT,CAWSTPGTGYQPQHF,-,TRBJ1-5,TRBD1,TRBV30
TGTGCCAGCAGCTTAGATCGGGAGACCCAGTACTTC,CASSLDRETQYF,few,TRBJ2-5,-,TRBV11-2
TGTGCCTGGAGTGTGGGCAGCTCTGGAAACACCATATATTTT,CAWSVGSSGNTIYF,-,TRBJ1-3,-,TRBV30